These 14 T cell receptor beta chains share one sample of origin, sequenced in a study of blood T cells in healthy people across ages (dated by TCRdb to 2013 to 2016). Library preparation used 5' RACE. Sequencing relied on an Illumina HiSeq 2500. A second PCR of roughly 6 to 11 cycles was run with a J-beta primer mix and a sample-barcoded 5' primer. Using fastp at Q25 and MiXCR, TCRdb reprocessed the public reads and kept productive beta chains. Records with the same CDR3 protein are collapsed into one entry carrying the most frequent genes and DNA. This sample holds hundreds of thousands of distinct CDR3 sequences; about 34% were observed only once. Just over 15% of the sample belongs to the ten largest clones. Sequencing was done on a sample of blood. These receptors originate from a woman of 80 years or more in good health. Donor details come from another sample of the same person, matched by shared clones.

As concerns this clonotype: Relative to the germline gene, one junction end is altered; a read error may explain this. This chain uses TRBV28 with TRBJ2-7; D possibly corresponds to TRBD1 (6 bases). Germline CDR1 and CDR2: MDHEN and SYDVKM. There are 15 residues in the CDR3. The CDR3 is CAGSLQHTGWYEQYF. The CDR3 DNA sequence: TGTGCCGGCAGTTTACAACATACAGGGTGGTACGAGCAGTACTTC.

CDR3 amino acids: CASRDRTNTGELFF. The CDR3 bases are TGTGCCAGCAGGGACAGAACGAACACCGGGGAGCTGTTTTTT. The rearrangement links TRBV12-3 or TRBV12-4 to TRBJ2-2, with TRBD1 as a possible D gene (6 bases). V was clipped by 6 bases and J by 0 bases, with 8 bases between them. There are 14 residues in the CDR3.

This clonotype was picked up many times. V is TRBV7-2 and J is TRBJ2-2, with 11 bases that match TRBD1. There are 16 residues in the CDR3. CDR1 is SGHTA and CDR2 is FQGNSA in the germline V gene. The trim removed 2 bases at V and 3 bases at J, leaving 2 bases unmatched. The CDR3 loop is CASSLLGQGDTGELFF. CDR3 coding DNA: TGTGCCAGCAGCTTATTGGGACAGGGGGACACCGGGGAGCTGTTTTTT.

This clonotype was observed at least ten times. The chain has TRBV11-3 and TRBJ2-7; D may be TRBD2 (6 bases). Germline CDR1 SGHNT, CDR2 YENEEA. V was pared by 1 base and J by 3 bases, with 16 bases between. The CDR3 length is 16 residues. CDR3 residues: CASSLVFGGENYEQYF. The DNA for the CDR3 is TGTGCCAGCAGCTTAGTGTTCGGGGGAGAGAACTACGAGCAGTACTTC.

The chain is built from TRBV4-3 and TRBJ2-1; D may be TRBD2 (5 bases). TRBJ2-7 explains the end of the DNA better; the J call may be wrong. This CDR3 is built from 15 residues. Germline V lookup: CDR1 LGHNA, CDR2 YSLEER. The CDR3 DNA reads TGCGCCAGCAGCCAAGACGCGGGCGTCTACAATGAGCAGTACTTC. As protein: CASSQDAGVYNEQYF.

The CDR3: CASSQDLSPSGTFYEQFF. The CDR3 DNA reads TGCGCCAGCAGCCAAGATCTCTCCCCGAGCGGAACCTTTTATGAGCAGTTCTTC. The chain carries TRBV4-3 and TRBJ2-1; possibly TRBD2 for D (5 bases). V lost 0 bases, J lost 8 bases, and 23 bases lay in between. This CDR3 is 18 amino acids long. CDR1 and CDR2 from the germline V gene are LGHNA and YSLEER.

The chain couples TRBV6-2 or TRBV6-3 to TRBJ1-1; D is possibly TRBD1 (5 bases). V was shortened by 7 bases and J by 3 bases, with 15 bases between the two germline ends. CDR3 length equals 14 residues. From germline, CDR1 is MNHEY and CDR2 SVGEGT. The CDR3 loop is CASTRQGAHTEAFF. CDR3 coding DNA: TGTGCCAGCACAAGGCAAGGGGCGCACACTGAAGCTTTCTTT.

In regard to this clonotype: One end of the junction varies from germline; a read error may be responsible. This chain links TRBV6-1 with TRBJ2-5, with TRBD2 identical over 9 bases. Germline-derived CDR1 and CDR2 are MNHNS and SASEGT. There are 15 residues in the CDR3. The CDR3 DNA reads as TGTGCCAGCAGAGAAGCGGGAGGAGACGGAGAGACCCAGTACTTC. Protein: CASREAGGDGETQYF.

This clonotype has at least ten counts. The chain employs TRBV5-1 and TRBJ2-7, with D perhaps TRBD1 (6 bases). Germline V lookup: CDR1 SGHRS, CDR2 YFSETQ. Trimming took off 0 bases at V and 6 bases at J, with 16 bases between the two ends. The CDR3 consists of 15 residues. The CDR3 reads CASSLAQGPIGEQYF. The CDR3 DNA reads as TGCGCCAGCAGCTTGGCTCAGGGGCCTATTGGCGAGCAGTACTTC.

This clonotype was counted many times. This chain joins TRBV6-5 and TRBJ1-6; D unclear. The CDR3 has 15 residues. Trimming removed 6 bases at V and 5 bases at J, with 14 bases between. Per the germline V gene, CDR1 is MNHEY and CDR2 is SVGAGI. The CDR3 DNA reads as TGTGCCAGCAGCCTCGGGCCAAGCGATAATTCACCCCTCCACTTT. It is translated as CASSLGPSDNSPLHF.

Notes on this clonotype: Possible read error: a much larger clone is one base away. V usage is TRBV20-1 and J usage is TRBJ2-1, with 12 bases identical to TRBD2. The CDR3 sequence is 14 residues long. From germline, CDR1 is DFQATT and CDR2 SNEGSKA (reference sequence). In nucleotides, the CDR3 is TGCGGTGCTTCCGGGACTAGCGGGTCCTGGGGGCAGTTCTTC. Its translation: CGASGTSGSWGQFF.

On this clonotype: A much larger clone sits a single nucleotide away, making a read error possible. This chain uses TRBV6-1 with TRBJ2-1; TRBD2 matches 13 bases. Trimming removed 6 bases from V and 5 bases from J; junction bases left unmatched: 1. Germline CDR1 is MNHNS and CDR2 is SASEGT. The CDR3 length is 14 residues. The CDR3 DNA reads as TGTGCCAGCAGCACTAGCGGGGGGGACAATGAGCAGTTCTTC. Translated: CASSTSGGDNEQFF.

Worth noting for this clonotype: This may be a read error, as it is one base from a much larger clone. The V call is TRBV19, the J call TRBJ2-6; 10 bases align to TRBD2. Germline CDR1 is LNHDA and CDR2 is SQIVND (reference sequence). CDR3 length: 19 amino acids. The CDR3 region has the DNA TGTGCCAGTAGTCTAATAGCGGGGGGTATCCTCTCTGGGGCCAACGTCCGGACTTTC. Amino acid sequence: CASSLIAGGILSGANVRTF.

This clonotype was recorded many times. The rearrangement joins TRBV20-1 to TRBJ1-2; D may be TRBD1 (5 bases). CDR1 DFQATT and CDR2 SNEGSKA come from the germline V gene (reference sequence). CDR3 length equals 13 residues. The ends were cut back, 5 bases at V and 0 bases at J, with 10 bases in the middle. CDR3 DNA sequence: TGCAGTGCTCCCGGGGGTGCTAACTATGGCTACACCTTC. This codes for CSAPGGANYGYTF.